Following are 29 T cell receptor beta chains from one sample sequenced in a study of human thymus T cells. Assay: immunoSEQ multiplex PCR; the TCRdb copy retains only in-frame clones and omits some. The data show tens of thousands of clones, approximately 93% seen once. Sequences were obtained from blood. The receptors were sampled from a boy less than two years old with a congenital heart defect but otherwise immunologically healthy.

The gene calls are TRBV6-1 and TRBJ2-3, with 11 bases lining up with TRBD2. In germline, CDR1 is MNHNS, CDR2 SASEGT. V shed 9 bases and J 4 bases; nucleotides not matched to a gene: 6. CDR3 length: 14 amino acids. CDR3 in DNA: TGTGCCAGTTTACTAGCGGGGGACGCAGATACGCAGTATTTT. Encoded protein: CASLLAGDADTQYF.

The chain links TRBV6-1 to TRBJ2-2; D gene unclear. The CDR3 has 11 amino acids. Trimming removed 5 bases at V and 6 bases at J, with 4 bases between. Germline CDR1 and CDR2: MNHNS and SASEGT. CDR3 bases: TGTGCCAGCAGTTACCCCGGGGAGCTGTTTTTT. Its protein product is CASSYPGELFF.

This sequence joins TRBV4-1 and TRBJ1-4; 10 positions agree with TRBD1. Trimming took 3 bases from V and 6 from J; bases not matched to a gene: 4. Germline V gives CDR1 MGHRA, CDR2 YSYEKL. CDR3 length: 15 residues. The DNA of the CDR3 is TGCGCCAGCAGCCAGACAGGGGGCCTATATGAAAAACTGTTTTTT. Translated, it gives CASSQTGGLYEKLFF.

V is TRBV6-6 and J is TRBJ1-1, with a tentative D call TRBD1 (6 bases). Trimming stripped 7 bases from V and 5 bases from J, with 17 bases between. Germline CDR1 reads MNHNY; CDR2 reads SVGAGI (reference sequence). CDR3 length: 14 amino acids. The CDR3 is CASTYRAGGTEAFF. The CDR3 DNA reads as TGTGCCAGCACCTACAGGGCGGGGGGAACTGAAGCTTTCTTT.

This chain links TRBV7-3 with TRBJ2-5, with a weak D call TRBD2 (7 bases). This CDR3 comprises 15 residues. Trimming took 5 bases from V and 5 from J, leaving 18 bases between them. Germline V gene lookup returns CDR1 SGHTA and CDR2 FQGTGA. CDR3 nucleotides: TGTGCCAGCAGCCCCCTTGGGGGGGGCCTGGAGACCCAGTACTTC. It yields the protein CASSPLGGGLETQYF.

The CDR3: CASSLPRTGPYEQYF. CDR3 DNA sequence: TGTGCCAGCAGCTTGCCCCGGACAGGGCCCTACGAGCAGTACTTC. This chain uses TRBV5-4 with TRBJ2-7; 8 bases fit TRBD1. This CDR3 is built from 15 residues. From germline, CDR1 is SGHNT and CDR2 YYREEE (reference sequence). V dropped 1 base and J dropped 2; count of bases not matched to a gene: 5.

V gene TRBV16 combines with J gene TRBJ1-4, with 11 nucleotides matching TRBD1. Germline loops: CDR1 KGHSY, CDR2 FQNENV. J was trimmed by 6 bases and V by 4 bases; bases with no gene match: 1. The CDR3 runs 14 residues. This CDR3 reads CASSRTGGYEKLFF. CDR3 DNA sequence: TGTGCCAGCAGCCGGACAGGGGGCTATGAAAAACTGTTTTTT.

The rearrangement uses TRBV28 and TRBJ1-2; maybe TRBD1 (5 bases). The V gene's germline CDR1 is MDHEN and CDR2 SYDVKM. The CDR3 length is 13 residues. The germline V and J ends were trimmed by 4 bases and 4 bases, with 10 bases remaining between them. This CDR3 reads CASSSPGRYGYTF. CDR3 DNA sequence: TGTGCCAGCAGTTCGCCGGGACGCTATGGCTACACCTTC.

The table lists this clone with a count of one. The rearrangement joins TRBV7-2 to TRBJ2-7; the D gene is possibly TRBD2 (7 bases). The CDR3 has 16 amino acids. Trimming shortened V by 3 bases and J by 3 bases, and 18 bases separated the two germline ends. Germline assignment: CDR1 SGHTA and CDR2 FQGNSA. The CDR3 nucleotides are TGTGCCAGCAGCTTGAGGGGGGGGCCGGGGATCTACGAGCAGTACTTC. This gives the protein CASSLRGGPGIYEQYF.

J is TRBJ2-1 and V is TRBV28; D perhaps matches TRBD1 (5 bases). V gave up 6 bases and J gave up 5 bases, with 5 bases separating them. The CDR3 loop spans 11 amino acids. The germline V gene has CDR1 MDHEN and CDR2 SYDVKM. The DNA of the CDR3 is TGTGCCAGCAGGGACAACAATGAGCAGTTCTTC. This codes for CASRDNNEQFF.

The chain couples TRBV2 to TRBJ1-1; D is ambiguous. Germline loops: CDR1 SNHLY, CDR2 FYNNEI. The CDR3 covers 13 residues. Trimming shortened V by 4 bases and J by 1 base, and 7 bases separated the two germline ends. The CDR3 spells CASSVSGNTEAFF. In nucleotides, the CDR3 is TGTGCCAGCAGTGTTAGCGGGAACACTGAAGCTTTCTTT.

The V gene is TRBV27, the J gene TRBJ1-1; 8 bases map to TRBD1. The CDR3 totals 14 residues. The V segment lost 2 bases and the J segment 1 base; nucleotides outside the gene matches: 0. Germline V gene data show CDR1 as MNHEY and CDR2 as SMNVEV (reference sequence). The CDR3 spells CASSLQGANTEAFF. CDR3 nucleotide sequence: TGTGCCAGCAGTTTACAGGGGGCGAACACTGAAGCTTTCTTT.

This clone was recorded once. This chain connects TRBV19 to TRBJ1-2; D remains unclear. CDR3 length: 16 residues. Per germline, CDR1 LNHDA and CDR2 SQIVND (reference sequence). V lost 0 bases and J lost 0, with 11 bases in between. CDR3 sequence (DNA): TGTGCCAGTAGTATAGACCGAGAGACCGCTAACTATGGCTACACCTTC. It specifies CASSIDRETANYGYTF.

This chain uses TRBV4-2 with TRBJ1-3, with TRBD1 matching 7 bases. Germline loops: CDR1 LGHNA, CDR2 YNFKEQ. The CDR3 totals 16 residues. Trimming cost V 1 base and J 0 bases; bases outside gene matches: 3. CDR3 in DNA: TGTGCCAGCAGCCAAGTGACAGGGAACTCTGGAAACACCATATATTTT. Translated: CASSQVTGNSGNTIYF.

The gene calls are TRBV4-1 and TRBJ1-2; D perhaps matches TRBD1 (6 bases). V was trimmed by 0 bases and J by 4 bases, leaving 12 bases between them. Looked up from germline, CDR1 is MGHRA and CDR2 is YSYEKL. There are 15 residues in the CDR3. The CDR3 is CASSQEAGTPYGYTF. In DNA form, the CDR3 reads TGCGCCAGCAGCCAAGAAGCCGGGACACCCTATGGCTACACCTTC.

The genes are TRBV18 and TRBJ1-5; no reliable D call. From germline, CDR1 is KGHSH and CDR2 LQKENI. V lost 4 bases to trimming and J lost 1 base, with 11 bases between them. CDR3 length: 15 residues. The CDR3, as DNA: TGTGCCAGCTCACTCGACACCTGGAGCAATCAGCCCCAGCATTTT. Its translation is CASSLDTWSNQPQHF.

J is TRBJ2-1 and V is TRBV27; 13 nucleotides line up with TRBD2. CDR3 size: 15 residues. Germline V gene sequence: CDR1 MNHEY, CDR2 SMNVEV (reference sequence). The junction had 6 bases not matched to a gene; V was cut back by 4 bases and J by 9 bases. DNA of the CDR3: TGTGCCAGCAGTTCCGGGACTAGCGGGGCCGGTGAGCAGTTCTTC. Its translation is CASSSGTSGAGEQFF.

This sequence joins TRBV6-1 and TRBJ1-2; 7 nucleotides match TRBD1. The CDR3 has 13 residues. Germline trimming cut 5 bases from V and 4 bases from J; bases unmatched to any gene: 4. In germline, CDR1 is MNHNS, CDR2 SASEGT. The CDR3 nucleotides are TGTGCCAGCAGTTGGGGACAGACCTATGGCTACACCTTC. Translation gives CASSWGQTYGYTF.

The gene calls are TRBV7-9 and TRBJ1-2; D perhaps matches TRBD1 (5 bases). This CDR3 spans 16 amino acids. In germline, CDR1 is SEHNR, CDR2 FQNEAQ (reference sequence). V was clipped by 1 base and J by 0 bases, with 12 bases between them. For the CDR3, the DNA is TGTGCCAGCAGCTTAGGCGGGGCAGGCGCTAACTATGGCTACACCTTC. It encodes CASSLGGAGANYGYTF.

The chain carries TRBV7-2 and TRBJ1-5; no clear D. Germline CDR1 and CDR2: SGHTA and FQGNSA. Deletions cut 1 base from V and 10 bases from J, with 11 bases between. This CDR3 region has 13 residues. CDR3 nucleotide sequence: TGTGCCAGCAGCTTAGTCCCCGGGAGCCCCCAGCATTTT. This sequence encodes CASSLVPGSPQHF.

For the CDR3, the DNA is TGTGCCAGCAGTTACGGGGCGGGGGCCGAGCAGTACTTC. This codes for CASSYGAGAEQYF. This chain links TRBV6-5 with TRBJ2-7, with a weak D call TRBD2 (7 bases). With 2 bases removed from V and 6 bases from J, the gap between germline ends came to 11 bases. This CDR3 region has 13 residues. Per the germline V gene, CDR1 is MNHEY and CDR2 is SVGAGI.

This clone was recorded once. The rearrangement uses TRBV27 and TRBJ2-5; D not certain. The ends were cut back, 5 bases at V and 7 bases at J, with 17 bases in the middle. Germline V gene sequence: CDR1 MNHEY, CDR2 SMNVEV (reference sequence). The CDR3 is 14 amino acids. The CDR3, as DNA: TGTGCCAGCAGTCCCGCCGGGCTCCGGAGGACCCAGTACTTC. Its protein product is CASSPAGLRRTQYF.

This CDR3 reads CASSRSRGGYEQYF. The CDR3 coding sequence is TGTGCCAGCAGCCGCTCGCGGGGGGGATACGAGCAGTACTTC. This rearrangement joins TRBV11-2 to TRBJ2-7; 9 positions match TRBD2. The V gene end was trimmed by 5 bases and the J gene end by 4 bases; junction bases not matched to a gene: 6. The CDR3 covers 14 residues. Germline values: CDR1 SGHAT, CDR2 FQNNGV.

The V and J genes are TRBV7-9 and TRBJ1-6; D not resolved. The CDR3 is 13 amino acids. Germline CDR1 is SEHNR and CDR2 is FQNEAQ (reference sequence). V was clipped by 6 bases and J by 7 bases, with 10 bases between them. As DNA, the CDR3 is TGTGCCAGCAGGGGAATGGGGAATTCACCCCTCCACTTT. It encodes CASRGMGNSPLHF. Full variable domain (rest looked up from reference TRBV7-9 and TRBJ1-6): DTGVSQNPRHKITKRGQNVTFRCDPISEHNRLYWYRQTLGQGPEFLTYFQNEAQLEKSRLLSDRFSAERPKGSFSTLEIQRTEQGDSAMYLCASRGMGNSPLHFGNGTRLTVT.

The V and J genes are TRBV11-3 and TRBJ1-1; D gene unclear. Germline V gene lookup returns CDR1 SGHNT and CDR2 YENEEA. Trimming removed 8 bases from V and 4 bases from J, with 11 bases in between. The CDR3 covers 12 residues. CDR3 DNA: TGTGCCAGCGGGGAGTTGGGCACTGAAGCTTTCTTT. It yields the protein CASGELGTEAFF.

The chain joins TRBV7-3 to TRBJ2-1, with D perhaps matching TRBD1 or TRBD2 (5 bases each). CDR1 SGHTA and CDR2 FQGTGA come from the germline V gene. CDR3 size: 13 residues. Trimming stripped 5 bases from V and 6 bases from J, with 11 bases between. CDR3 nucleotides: TGTGCCAGCAGCAACCGGGACCTCAATGAGCAGTTCTTC. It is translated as CASSNRDLNEQFF.

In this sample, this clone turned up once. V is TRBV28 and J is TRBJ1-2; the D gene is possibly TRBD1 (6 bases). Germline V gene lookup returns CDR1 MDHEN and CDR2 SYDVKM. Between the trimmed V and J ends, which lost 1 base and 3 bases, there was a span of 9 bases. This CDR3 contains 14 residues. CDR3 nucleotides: TGTGCCAGCAGTTTATCAGGGGCAGACTATGGCTACACCTTC. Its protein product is CASSLSGADYGYTF.

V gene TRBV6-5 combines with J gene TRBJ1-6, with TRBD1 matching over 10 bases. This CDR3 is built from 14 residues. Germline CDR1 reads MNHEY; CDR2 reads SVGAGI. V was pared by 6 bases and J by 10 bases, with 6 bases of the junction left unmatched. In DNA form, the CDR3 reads TGTGCCAGCAGCACCCGGGACAGGGGATCACCCCTCCACTTT. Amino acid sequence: CASSTRDRGSPLHF.

CDR3 in amino acids: CASSGLAGGPNTGELFF. DNA of the CDR3: TGTGCCAGCAGCGGACTAGCGGGGGGGCCGAACACCGGGGAGCTGTTTTTT. J is TRBJ2-2 and V is TRBV13; 15 nucleotides match TRBD2. This CDR3 spans 17 amino acids. Unmatched junction bases numbered 1, after V lost 5 bases and J lost 0 bases. Germline assignment: CDR1 PRHDT and CDR2 FYEKMQ (reference sequence).